This T cell receptor (beta chain) was sequenced during a study of neoadjuvant anti-PD-1 for oral cavity cancer. Study-level information: Nivolumab at 3 mg/kg was mostly given biweekly, three to four doses, pre-surgery. Findings and limits, study-wide: Post-nivolumab, blood T cell clonality was significantly elevated in non-responders. Higher pretreatment Treg/Th17 ratios tracked higher pretreatment blood clonality.

This table comes from immunoSEQ multiplex PCR, and its TCRdb copy is limited to in-frame clones, with some not included. The sample lists roughly 8,900 clones, approximately 68% occurring once. Specified time point: after neoadjuvant nivolumab, at surgical resection. These oral cavity squamous cell carcinomas were HPV-negative and locally advanced. V was cut by 6 bases and J by 0 bases, with 3 bases left in between. The CDR3 length is 13 residues. CDR1 PRHDT and CDR2 FYEKMQ come from the germline V gene (reference sequence). On this clone: Its target is unknown.

Sequencing used PBMCs, obtained after nivolumab (anti-PD-1) treatment. The chain employs TRBV13 and TRBJ2-6; D call uncertain. The receptor was derived from a person aged 35-80 years with oral cavity squamous cell carcinoma. The CDR3 DNA sequence: TGTGCCAGCAGGTACTCTGGGGCCAACGTCCTGACTTTC. It yields the protein CASRYSGANVLTF.